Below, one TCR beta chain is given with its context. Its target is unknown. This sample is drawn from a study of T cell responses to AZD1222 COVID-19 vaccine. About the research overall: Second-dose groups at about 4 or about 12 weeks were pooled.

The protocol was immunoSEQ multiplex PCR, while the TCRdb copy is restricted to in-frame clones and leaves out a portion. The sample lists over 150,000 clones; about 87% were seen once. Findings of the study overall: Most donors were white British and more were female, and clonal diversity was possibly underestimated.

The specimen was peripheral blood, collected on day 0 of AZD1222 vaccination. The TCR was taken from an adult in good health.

The CDR3 nucleotides read TGTGCCAGCAGACGGACAGAGACCTCCTACGAGCAGTACTTC. It translates to CASRRTETSYEQYF. The chain combines TRBV6-5 with TRBJ2-7, with a weak D call TRBD1 (6 bases). This CDR3 region has 14 residues. The ends were cut back, 6 bases at V and 0 bases at J, with 12 bases in the middle. Per germline, CDR1 MNHEY and CDR2 SVGAGI.